The 8 T cell receptor beta chains listed next were all sequenced from one sample in a study of cytomegalovirus exposure and HLA in healthy donors (dated by TCRdb to 2015 to 2018). Libraries were prepared through the immunoSEQ multiplex PCR assay. A mixture of 60 forward primers for TCR Vbeta segments and 13 reverse primers for TCR Jbeta segments was used in the multiplex PCR. Sourced from immuneACCESS, this table was stored by TCRdb with only in-frame sequences that have V and J called. A share of the clones is absent; for the studies checked, an unresolved V gene accounts for under half, and the remainder has no known explanation. For this sample the table gives roughly 100,000 clones, of which approximately 84% were detected only once. The ten largest make up around 6% of the sample. The specimen was PBMCs. The receptors stem from a male donor in good health and CMV-seronegative.

The J gene is TRBJ2-1, the V gene TRBV18; 14 bases fit TRBD2. There are 18 residues in the CDR3. The J segment lost 4 bases and the V segment lost 1 base, leaving 6 bases of the junction unmatched. Germline CDR1 and CDR2: KGHSH and LQKENI. The CDR3 DNA follows: TGTGCCAGCTCACCACGGACTAGCGGGAGGTACCTATACAATGAGCAGTTCTTC. Protein product: CASSPRTSGRYLYNEQFF.

The V and J genes are TRBV5-5 and TRBJ2-4; TRBD1 is a possible D gene (6 bases). Germline lookup yields CDR1 SGHKS and CDR2 YYEKEE (reference sequence). Trimming shortened V by 4 bases and J by 1 base, and 9 bases separated the two germline ends. The CDR3 loop spans 14 amino acids. The CDR3 nucleotides are TGTGCCAGCAGCCCGCAGGGGGCCAAAAACATTCAGTACTTC. Its protein is CASSPQGAKNIQYF.

The chain links TRBV18 to TRBJ2-7; 7 bases are a match to TRBD1. With 6 bases clipped from V and 3 bases from J, the junction kept 5 bases outside the gene matches. Germline V gene lookup returns CDR1 KGHSH and CDR2 LQKENI. This CDR3 region has 13 residues. CDR3 sequence reads: CASSRAGGYEQYF. The CDR3 region has the DNA TGTGCCAGCTCCCGGGCAGGGGGCTACGAGCAGTACTTC.

The V gene is TRBV19, the J gene TRBJ1-1; 7 bases are shared with TRBD1. Germline V gene lookup returns CDR1 LNHDA and CDR2 SQIVND (reference sequence). V dropped 6 bases and J dropped 0; count of bases not matched to a gene: 7. The CDR3 is made up of 15 amino acids. CDR3 sequence: CASSTGQRMNTEAFF. The CDR3 DNA reads as TGTGCCAGTAGCACGGGACAGCGCATGAACACTGAAGCTTTCTTT. Complete variable domain (other parts from reference TRBV19 and TRBJ1-1): DGGITQSPKYLFRKEGQNVTLSCEQNLNHDAMYWYRQDPGQGLRLIYYSQIVNDFQKGDIAEGYSVSREKKESFPLTVTSAQKNPTAFYLCASSTGQRMNTEAFFGQGTRLTVV.

The rearrangement links TRBV14 to TRBJ2-7; D ambiguous. Germline loops: CDR1 SGHDN, CDR2 FVKESK. The CDR3 sequence is 14 residues long. V was cut by 4 bases and J by 0 bases, with 10 bases left in between. In nucleotides, the CDR3 is TGTGCCAGCAGCCTGCACCTCAGCTCCTACGAGCAGTACTTC. Its protein is CASSLHLSSYEQYF.

The rearrangement uses TRBV6-5 and TRBJ2-2, with 9 positions matching TRBD1. V was pared by 2 bases and J by 4 bases, with 2 bases of the junction left unmatched. The length of the CDR3 is 15 residues. Germline loops: CDR1 MNHEY, CDR2 SVGAGI. In DNA, the CDR3 is TGTGCCAGCAGTTACCGGACAGGGGTCACCGGGGAGCTGTTTTTT. It codes for CASSYRTGVTGELFF.

The gene calls are TRBV4-3 and TRBJ2-7; D is uncertain. Germline CDR1 and CDR2: LGHNA and YSLEER. Deletions cut 4 bases from V and 6 bases from J, with 19 bases between. This CDR3 has 15 amino acids. CDR3 sequence: CASSPRLAGSSEQYF. In DNA form, the CDR3 reads TGCGCCAGCAGCCCCAGACTCGCCGGGTCGTCCGAGCAGTACTTC.

The chain recombines TRBV13 with TRBJ2-3; D uncertain. The V gene's germline CDR1 is PRHDT and CDR2 FYEKMQ (reference sequence). The CDR3 spans 12 residues. Trimming removed 5 bases from V and 5 bases from J, with 8 bases in between. This CDR3 is CASSPSGDTQYF. As DNA, the CDR3 is TGTGCCAGCAGCCCTAGTGGAGATACGCAGTATTTT. The entire variable domain, with the rest obtained from reference TRBV13 and TRBJ2-3, is as follows: AAGVIQSPRHLIKEKRETATLKCYPIPRHDTVYWYQQGPGQDPQFLISFYEKMQSDKGSIPDRFSAQQFSDYHSELNMSSLELGDSALYFCASSPSGDTQYFGPGTRLTVL.